This entry lists 9 T cell receptor beta chains sequenced from one sample in a study of T cell repertoires in cytomegalovirus infection. Each CDR3 protein is one row after TCRdb ran MiXCR on the reads. The profile covers approximately 550,000 distinct CDR3 sequences, with more than 15% appearing a single time and about 24% taken by the ten largest. Sequencing was carried out using CD8+ T cells from PBMCs. These receptors were taken from a human donor in good health (CMV status not recorded). Some clones in this sample may be carry-over from other donors' samples.

About this clonotype: Just one base apart from a much larger clone, this may be a read error. The chain carries TRBV4-1 and TRBJ2-1, with 11 bases that match TRBD2. This CDR3 spans 17 amino acids. Germline CDR1 reads MGHRA; CDR2 reads YSYEKL. CDR3 nucleotide sequence: TGCGCCAGCAGCCACGCCGGTAGCGGGAGGGCCCACAATGAGCAGTTATTC. Translated: CASSHAGSGRAHNEQLF.

This clonotype came up many times. This chain joins TRBV28 and TRBJ2-7, with D perhaps TRBD2 (5 bases). The V gene lost 5 bases and the J gene lost 2 bases, with 13 bases spanning the gap. Germline loops: CDR1 MDHEN, CDR2 SYDVKM. The CDR3 runs to 14 residues. CDR3 in DNA: TGTGCCAGCAGTCCTGACCCGACTACCTACGAGCAGTACTTC. Translation gives CASSPDPTTYEQYF.

This clonotype was picked up many times. The rearrangement links TRBV4-1 to TRBJ2-1; tentatively, D is TRBD2 (6 bases). The CDR3 has 14 residues. The V end lost 4 bases, the J end lost 5 bases, and 12 bases lay between the germline ends. Germline V lookup: CDR1 MGHRA, CDR2 YSYEKL. CDR3 amino acids: CASSLRTTNNEQFF. CDR3 DNA: TGCGCCAGCAGCCTGAGGACTACGAACAATGAGCAGTTCTTC.

Concerning this clonotype itself: A read error is possible here, since a much larger clone lies one base away. Without the conserved terminal phenylalanine or tryptophan, this CDR3 likely stems from a read error. The rearrangement links TRBV29-1 to TRBJ2-1; TRBD2 matches 9 bases. This CDR3 comprises 14 residues. Losses at the gene ends were 7 bases for V and 9 bases for J; bases not matched to a gene: 13. Germline CDR1 reads SQVTM; CDR2 reads ANQGSEA. CDR3 sequence reads: CSAGRASGNGEQFL. CDR3 DNA sequence: TGCAGCGCCGGAAGGGCTAGCGGGAATGGTGAGCAGTTCTTA.

There are many counts of this clonotype. The chain carries TRBV7-6 and TRBJ2-7; 9 nucleotides align to TRBD2. There are 14 residues in the CDR3. The trim removed 3 bases at V and 6 bases at J, leaving 6 bases unmatched. Per the germline V gene, CDR1 is SGHVS and CDR2 is FNYEAQ. This chain's CDR3 is CASSFKGAGGEQYF. The CDR3 DNA sequence: TGTGCCAGCAGCTTCAAGGGAGCGGGGGGCGAGCAGTACTTC.

With regard to this clonotype: The conserved final phenylalanine or tryptophan is absent from the CDR3, which likely points to a read error. J is TRBJ2-7 and V is TRBV5-1; D is ambiguous. The CDR3 contains 13 residues. V was cut by 0 bases and J by 3 bases, with 7 bases left in between. From germline, CDR1 is SGHRS and CDR2 YFSETQ. The CDR3 nucleotides read TGCGCCAGCAGCTTGGATGCTAACTACGAGCAGTACTTA. Protein product: CASSLDANYEQYL.

This sequence joins TRBV15 and TRBJ2-1; no reliable D call. Trimming shortened V by 1 base and J by 1 base, and 11 bases separated the two germline ends. The CDR3 sequence is 16 residues long. Germline CDR1 reads LNHNV; CDR2 reads YYDKDF (reference sequence). The CDR3 is CATSRVGIGSYNEQFF. The CDR3 bases are TGTGCCACCAGCAGAGTTGGGATCGGGTCCTACAATGAGCAGTTCTTC.

The chain recombines TRBV10-3 with TRBJ1-2; 11 bases map to TRBD1. V trimming: 7 bases; J trimming: 0 bases; junction bases outside the gene matches: 7. The CDR3 is 16 amino acids. Germline-derived CDR1 and CDR2 are ENHRY and SYGVKD. The CDR3 bases are TGTGCCATCACTTCAGGACAGGGGGCGACTAACTATGGCTACACCTTC. It encodes CAITSGQGATNYGYTF.

This clonotype has a count of ten or more. The V gene is TRBV6-5, the J gene TRBJ1-1; D not resolved. The CDR3 covers 14 residues. V gave up 2 bases and J gave up 1 base, with 8 bases separating them. Per the germline V gene, CDR1 is MNHEY and CDR2 is SVGAGI. The CDR3 sequence: CASSYGQTNTEAFF. CDR3 DNA: TGTGCCAGCAGTTACGGGCAGACGAACACTGAAGCTTTCTTT.